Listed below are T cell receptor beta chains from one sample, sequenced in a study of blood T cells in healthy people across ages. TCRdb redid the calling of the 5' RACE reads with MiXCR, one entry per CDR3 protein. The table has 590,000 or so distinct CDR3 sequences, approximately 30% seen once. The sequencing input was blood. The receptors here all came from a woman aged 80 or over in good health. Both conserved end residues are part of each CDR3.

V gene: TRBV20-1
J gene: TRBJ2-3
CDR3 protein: CSAIPGQRSTDTQYF

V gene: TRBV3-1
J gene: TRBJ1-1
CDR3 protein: CASSLPWGHTEAFF

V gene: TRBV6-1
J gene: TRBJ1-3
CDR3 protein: CASSEVSPGSGNTIYF

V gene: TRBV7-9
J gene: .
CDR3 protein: CASSQMGEQYF

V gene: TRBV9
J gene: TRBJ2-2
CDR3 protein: CASSVDTGLNTGELFF

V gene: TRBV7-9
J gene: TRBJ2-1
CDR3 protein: CASSLIGNSSYNEQFF

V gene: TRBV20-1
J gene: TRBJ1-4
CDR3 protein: CSATGLMREKRFF

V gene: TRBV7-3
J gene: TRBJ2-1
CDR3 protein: CASMTGTGSNEQFF

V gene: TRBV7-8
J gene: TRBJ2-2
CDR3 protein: CASSLSSAGRGELFF

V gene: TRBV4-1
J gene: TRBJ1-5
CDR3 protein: CASSPDSGTRQPQHF

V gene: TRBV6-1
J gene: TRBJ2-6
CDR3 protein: CATLWGSGANVLTF

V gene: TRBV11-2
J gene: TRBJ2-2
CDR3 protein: CASSPRNRGELFF